This T cell receptor beta chain was profiled in a study of blood T cell repertoires in COVID-19. CDR3 size: 14 residues. Trimming stripped 5 bases from V and 8 bases from J, with 18 bases between. The germline gives CDR1 MDHEN, CDR2 SYDVKM. Only in-frame clones appear in the TCRdb table, and some are missing; sequencing was by immunoSEQ multiplex PCR. The data contain 250,000 or so clones, less than 90% of them singletons. The sequencing sample was made of peripheral blood. The receptor comes from a woman in her thirties or forties who had recovered from COVID-19. The chain is built from TRBV28 and TRBJ1-2; possible D gene TRBD1, 5 bases. Here the CDR3 reads CASSTSGSAGGYTF. CDR3 bases: TGTGCCAGCAGTACCTCAGGGTCCGCGGGGGGCTACACCTTC.